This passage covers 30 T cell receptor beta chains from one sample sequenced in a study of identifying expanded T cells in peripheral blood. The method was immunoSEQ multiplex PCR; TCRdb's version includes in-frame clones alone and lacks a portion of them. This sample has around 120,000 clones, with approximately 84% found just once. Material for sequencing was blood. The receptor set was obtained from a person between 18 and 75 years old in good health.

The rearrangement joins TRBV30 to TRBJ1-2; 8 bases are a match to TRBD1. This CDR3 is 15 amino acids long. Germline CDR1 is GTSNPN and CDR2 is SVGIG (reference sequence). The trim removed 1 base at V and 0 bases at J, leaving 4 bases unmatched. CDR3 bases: TGTGCCTGGAGTGACCCAGGGGGCGCTAACTATGGCTACACCTTC. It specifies CAWSDPGGANYGYTF.

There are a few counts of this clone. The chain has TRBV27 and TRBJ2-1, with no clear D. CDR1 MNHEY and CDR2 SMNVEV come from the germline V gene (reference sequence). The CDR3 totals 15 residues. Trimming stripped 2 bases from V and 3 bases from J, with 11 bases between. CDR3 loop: CASSLAPTRYNEQFF. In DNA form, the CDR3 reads TGTGCCAGCAGTTTAGCCCCGACACGCTACAATGAGCAGTTCTTC.

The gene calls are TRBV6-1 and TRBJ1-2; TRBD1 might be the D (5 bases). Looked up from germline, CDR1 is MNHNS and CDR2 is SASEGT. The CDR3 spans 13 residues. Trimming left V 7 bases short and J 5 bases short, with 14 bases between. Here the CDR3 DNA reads TGTGCCAGCAATATTGGGGGAGGGTATGGCTACACCTTC. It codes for CASNIGGGYGYTF.

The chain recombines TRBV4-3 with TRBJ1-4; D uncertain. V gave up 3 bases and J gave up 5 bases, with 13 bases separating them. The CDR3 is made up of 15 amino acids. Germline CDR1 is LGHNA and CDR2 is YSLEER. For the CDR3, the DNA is TGCGCCAGCAGCCAGAGCCTAGGAGGGAATGAAAAACTGTTTTTT. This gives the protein CASSQSLGGNEKLFF.

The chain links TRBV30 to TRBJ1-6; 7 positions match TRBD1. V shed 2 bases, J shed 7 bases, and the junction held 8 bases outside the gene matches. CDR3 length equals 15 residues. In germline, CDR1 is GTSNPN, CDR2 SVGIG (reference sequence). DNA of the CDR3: TGTGCCTGGAGTTCACAGGACAGGCTCAATTCACCCCTCCACTTT. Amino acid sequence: CAWSSQDRLNSPLHF.

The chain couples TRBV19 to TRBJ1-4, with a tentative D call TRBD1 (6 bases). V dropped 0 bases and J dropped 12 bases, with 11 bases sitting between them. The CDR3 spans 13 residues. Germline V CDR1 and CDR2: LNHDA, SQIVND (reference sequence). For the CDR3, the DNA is TGTGCCAGTAGTATAGACAGGGGTCGGCAACTGTTTTTT. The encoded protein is CASSIDRGRQLFF.

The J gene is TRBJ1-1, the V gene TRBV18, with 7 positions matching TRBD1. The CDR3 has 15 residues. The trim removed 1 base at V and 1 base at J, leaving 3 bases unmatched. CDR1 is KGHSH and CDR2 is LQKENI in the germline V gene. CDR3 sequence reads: CASSPLGTANTEAFF. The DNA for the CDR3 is TGTGCCAGCTCACCACTCGGGACAGCGAACACTGAAGCTTTCTTT.

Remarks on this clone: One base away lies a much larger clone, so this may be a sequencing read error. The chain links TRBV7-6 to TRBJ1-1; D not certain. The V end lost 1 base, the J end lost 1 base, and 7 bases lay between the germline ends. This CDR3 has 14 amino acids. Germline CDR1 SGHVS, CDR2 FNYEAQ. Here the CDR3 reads CASSLGAGNTEAFF. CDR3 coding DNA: TGTGCCAGCAGCTTAGGGGCGGGGAACACTGAAGCTTTCTTT.

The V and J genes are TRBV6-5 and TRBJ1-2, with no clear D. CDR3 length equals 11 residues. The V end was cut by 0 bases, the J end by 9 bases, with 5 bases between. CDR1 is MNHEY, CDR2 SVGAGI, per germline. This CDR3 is CASSYSVSYTF. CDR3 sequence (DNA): TGTGCCAGCAGTTACTCCGTTAGCTACACCTTC.

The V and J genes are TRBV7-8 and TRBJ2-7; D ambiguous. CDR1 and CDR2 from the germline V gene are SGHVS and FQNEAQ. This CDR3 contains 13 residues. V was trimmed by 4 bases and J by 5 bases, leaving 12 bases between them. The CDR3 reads CASSSAVGNEQYF. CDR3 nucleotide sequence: TGTGCCAGCAGCTCTGCCGTGGGGAACGAGCAGTACTTC.

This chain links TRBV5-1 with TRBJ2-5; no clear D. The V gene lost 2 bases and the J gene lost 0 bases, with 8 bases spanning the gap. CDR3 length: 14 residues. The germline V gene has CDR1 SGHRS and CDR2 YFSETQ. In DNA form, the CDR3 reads TGCGCCAGCAGCTTAACTTCGTACCAAGAGACCCAGTACTTC. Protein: CASSLTSYQETQYF.

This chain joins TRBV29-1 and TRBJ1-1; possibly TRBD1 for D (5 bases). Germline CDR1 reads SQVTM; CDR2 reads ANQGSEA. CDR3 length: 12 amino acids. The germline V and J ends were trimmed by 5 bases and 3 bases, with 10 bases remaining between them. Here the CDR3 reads CSVWDGYTEAFF. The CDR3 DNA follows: TGCAGCGTTTGGGACGGATACACTGAAGCTTTCTTT.

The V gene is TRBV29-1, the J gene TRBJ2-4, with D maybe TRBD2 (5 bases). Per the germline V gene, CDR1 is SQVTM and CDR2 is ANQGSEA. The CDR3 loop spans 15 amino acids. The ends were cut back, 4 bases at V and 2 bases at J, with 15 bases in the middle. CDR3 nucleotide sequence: TGCAGCGTTGCAGAGGGCGGTTATCCCAAAAACATTCAGTACTTC. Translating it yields CSVAEGGYPKNIQYF.

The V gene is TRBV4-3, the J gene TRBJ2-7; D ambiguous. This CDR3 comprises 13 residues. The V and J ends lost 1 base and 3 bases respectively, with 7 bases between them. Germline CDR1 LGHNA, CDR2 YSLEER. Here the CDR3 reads CASSQVPNYEQYF. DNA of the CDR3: TGCGCCAGCAGCCAAGTCCCCAACTACGAGCAGTACTTC.

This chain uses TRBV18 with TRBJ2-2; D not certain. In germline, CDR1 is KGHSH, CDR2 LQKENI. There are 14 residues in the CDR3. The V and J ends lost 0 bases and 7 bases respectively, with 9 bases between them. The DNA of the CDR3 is TGTGCCAGCTCACCACCCTCCGACGTCGGGGAGCTGTTTTTT. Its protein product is CASSPPSDVGELFF.

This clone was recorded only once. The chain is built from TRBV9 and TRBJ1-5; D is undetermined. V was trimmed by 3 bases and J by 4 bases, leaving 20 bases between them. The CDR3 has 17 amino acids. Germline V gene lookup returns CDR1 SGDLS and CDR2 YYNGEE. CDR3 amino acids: CASSDTDGGFLNQPQHF. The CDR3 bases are TGTGCCAGCAGCGACACGGACGGAGGCTTCCTGAATCAGCCCCAGCATTTT.

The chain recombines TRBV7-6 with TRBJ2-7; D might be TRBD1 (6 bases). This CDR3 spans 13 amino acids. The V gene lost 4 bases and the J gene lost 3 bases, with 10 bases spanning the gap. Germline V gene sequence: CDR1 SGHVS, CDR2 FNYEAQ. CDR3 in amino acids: CASSSGQNYEQYF. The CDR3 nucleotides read TGTGCCAGCAGCTCCGGACAGAACTACGAGCAGTACTTC.

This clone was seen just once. The CDR3 loop is CASSPSLGGIYGYTF. The CDR3 DNA follows: TGTGCCAGCAGCCCCTCCCTGGGGGGAATCTATGGCTACACCTTC. The chain carries TRBV5-4 and TRBJ1-2; the D gene is possibly TRBD1 (5 bases). CDR3 size: 15 residues. Germline values: CDR1 SGHNT, CDR2 YYREEE (reference sequence). Trimming removed 4 bases at V and 4 bases at J, with 17 bases between.

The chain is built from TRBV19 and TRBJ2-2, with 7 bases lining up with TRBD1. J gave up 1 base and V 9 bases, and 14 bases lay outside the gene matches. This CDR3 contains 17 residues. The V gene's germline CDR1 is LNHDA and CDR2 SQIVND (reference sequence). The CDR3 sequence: CASHPQPGQRNTGELFF. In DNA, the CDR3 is TGTGCCAGCCACCCCCAACCGGGACAGCGGAACACCGGGGAGCTGTTTTTT.

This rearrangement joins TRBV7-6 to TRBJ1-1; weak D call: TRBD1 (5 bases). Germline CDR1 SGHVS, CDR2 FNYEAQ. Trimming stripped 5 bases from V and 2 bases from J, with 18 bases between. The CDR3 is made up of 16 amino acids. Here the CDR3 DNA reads TGTGCCAGCAGCCCATTACCGCCGACAGTAAACACTGAAGCTTTCTTT. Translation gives CASSPLPPTVNTEAFF.

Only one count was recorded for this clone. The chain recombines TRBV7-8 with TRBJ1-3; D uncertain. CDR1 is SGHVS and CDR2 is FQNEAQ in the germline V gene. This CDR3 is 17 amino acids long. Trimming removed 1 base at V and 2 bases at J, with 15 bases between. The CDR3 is CASSLERALIPGNTIYF. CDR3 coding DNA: TGTGCCAGCAGCTTAGAGAGGGCTCTTATTCCTGGAAACACCATATATTTT.

Written as DNA, the CDR3 is TGTGCCAGCAGCCCCTACTCAGAGGGGTGGACAGGGAGCAATCAGCCCCAGCATTTT. Translated, it gives CASSPYSEGWTGSNQPQHF. The chain employs TRBV7-6 and TRBJ1-5; 8 bases are a match to TRBD1. Unmatched junction bases numbered 16, after V lost 5 bases and J lost 1 base. CDR3 length equals 19 residues. Germline CDR1 SGHVS, CDR2 FNYEAQ.

The CDR3 sequence is CASRGLAGETGELFF. CDR3 bases: TGTGCCAGCAGGGGACTAGCGGGGGAAACCGGGGAGCTGTTTTTT. The genes are TRBV6-6 and TRBJ2-2; the match to TRBD2 covers 14 bases. The CDR3 loop spans 15 amino acids. V was clipped by 6 bases and J by 5 bases; unmatched bases: 2. Germline lookup yields CDR1 MNHNY and CDR2 SVGAGI (reference sequence).

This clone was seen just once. The CDR3 DNA sequence: TGTGCCAGCAGCTTATCGACTCTCAATCAGCCCCAGCATTTT. It translates to CASSLSTLNQPQHF. The gene calls are TRBV7-2 and TRBJ1-5; the D is unclear. The germline V and J ends were trimmed by 2 bases and 3 bases, with 8 bases remaining between them. This CDR3 contains 14 residues. Germline V gene data show CDR1 as SGHTA and CDR2 as FQGNSA.

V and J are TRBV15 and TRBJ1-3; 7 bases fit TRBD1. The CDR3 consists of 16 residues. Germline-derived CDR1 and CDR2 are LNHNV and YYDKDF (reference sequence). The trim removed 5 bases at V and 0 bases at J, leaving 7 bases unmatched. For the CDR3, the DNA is TGTGCCACCAGCGAGCGGCGGACAGGCTCTGGAAACACCATATATTTT. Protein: CATSERRTGSGNTIYF.

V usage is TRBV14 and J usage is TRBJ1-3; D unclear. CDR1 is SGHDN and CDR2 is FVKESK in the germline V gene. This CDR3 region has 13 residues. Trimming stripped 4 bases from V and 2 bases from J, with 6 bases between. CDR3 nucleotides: TGTGCCAGCAGCCTGGGAACTGGAAACACCATATATTTT. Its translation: CASSLGTGNTIYF.

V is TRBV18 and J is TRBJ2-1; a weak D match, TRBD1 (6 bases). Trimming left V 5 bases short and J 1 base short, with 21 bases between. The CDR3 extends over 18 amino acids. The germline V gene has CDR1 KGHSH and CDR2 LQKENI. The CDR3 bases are TGTGCCAGCTCATTGACCCGCGGAATGGACAGTTCCTACAATGAGCAGTTCTTC. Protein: CASSLTRGMDSSYNEQFF.

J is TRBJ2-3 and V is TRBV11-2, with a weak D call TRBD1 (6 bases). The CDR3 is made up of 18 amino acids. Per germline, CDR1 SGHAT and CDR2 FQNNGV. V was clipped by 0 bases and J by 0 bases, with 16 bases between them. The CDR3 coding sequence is TGTGCCAGCAGCTTAGACCACGGCAGGGGAACTAGCACAGATACGCAGTATTTT. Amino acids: CASSLDHGRGTSTDTQYF.

The CDR3, as DNA: TGTGCCAGTACCTCGACAGGGGAGATTTTGGGTGGCTACACCTTC. Translated, it gives CASTSTGEILGGYTF. V gene TRBV19 combines with J gene TRBJ1-2; 8 bases match TRBD1. CDR1 is LNHDA and CDR2 is SQIVND in the germline V gene (reference sequence). Germline trimming cut 7 bases from V and 7 bases from J; bases unmatched to any gene: 14. This CDR3 has 15 amino acids.

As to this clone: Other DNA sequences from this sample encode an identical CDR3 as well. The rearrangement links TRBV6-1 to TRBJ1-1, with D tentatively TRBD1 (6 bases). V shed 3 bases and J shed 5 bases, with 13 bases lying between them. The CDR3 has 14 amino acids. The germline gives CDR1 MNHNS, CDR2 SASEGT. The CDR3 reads CASSEPGRGTEAFF. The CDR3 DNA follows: TGTGCCAGCAGTGAGCCAGGGAGGGGGACTGAAGCTTTCTTT.